The sequence of this T cell receptor beta chain was determined in a study of post-analysis software for immune sequencing data. General observations from the study: The study found TRBV5-6, TRBV5-1 and TRBV20-1 among roughly 5 TRBV segments more frequent in patients than controls. The normalized Chao1 diversity of multiple sclerosis patients was significantly lower than that of controls. F-measure co-clustering was strong for batch-matched samples.

Unique molecular identifiers had been added to the TCR beta cDNA libraries. From the PCR reads, TCRdb called clonotypes with MiXCR, one entry per CDR3 protein. The repertoire has roughly 430,000 distinct CDR3 sequences, roughly 40% of them found once; the top ten carry around 8%. This clonotype was detected a few times. Its antigen is currently unknown. CDR1 and CDR2 (germline): MNHEY, SMNVEV (reference sequence). CDR3 length: 16 amino acids. V was clipped by 4 bases and J by 1 base; unmatched bases: 7. The chain employs TRBV27 and TRBJ1-5, with TRBD1 matching over 7 bases. Sequenced input: blood. This sequence was found in a girl aged 2-10 years with multiple sclerosis. The CDR3 loop is CASSSTGQGSNQPQHF. Written as DNA, the CDR3 is TGTGCCAGCAGTTCGACAGGGCAGGGCAGCAATCAGCCCCAGCATTTT.